A single sample gave rise to the 8 T cell receptor beta chains below, sequenced in a study of cytomegalovirus exposure and HLA in healthy donors. PCR amplification relied on 60 Vbeta primers (plus 13 Jbeta primers). The repertoire was sequenced with immunoSEQ multiplex PCR; TCRdb's copy has only in-frame clones and lacks some. The top ten hold 1.9% of the sample, which has roughly 80,000 clones, about four fifths seen once. Sample: PBMCs. These receptors all stem from a woman aged 25 to 39 in good health and CMV-seronegative.

The chain carries TRBV9 and TRBJ2-7; TRBD2 aligns across 10 bases. V was pared by 3 bases and J by 7 bases, with 10 bases of the junction left unmatched. The germline V gene encodes CDR1 SGDLS and CDR2 YYNGEE. CDR3 length: 15 amino acids. In DNA, the CDR3 is TGTGCCAGCAGCGGAGTAGCGGGGGGCTTAGGAGAGCAGTACTTC. Translating gives CASSGVAGGLGEQYF.

This clone was seen a few times. The chain has TRBV9 and TRBJ2-3; D unresolved. Trimming stripped 2 bases from V and 6 bases from J, with 4 bases between. CDR1 is SGDLS, CDR2 YYNGEE, per germline. The CDR3 contains 11 residues. The CDR3 region is CASSVADTQYF. CDR3 in DNA: TGTGCCAGCAGCGTTGCGGATACGCAGTATTTT.

The chain uses TRBV28 and TRBJ1-2; 7 bases are shared with TRBD1. This CDR3 has 14 residues. J was trimmed by 4 bases and V by 6 bases; bases with no gene match: 8. CDR1 MDHEN and CDR2 SYDVKM come from the germline V gene. The CDR3 DNA sequence: TGTGCCAGCAGCACAGGACAGGATCGCTATGGCTACACCTTC. This translates into CASSTGQDRYGYTF.

The V call is TRBV28, the J call TRBJ2-7; D is uncertain. Trimming pared 2 bases from V and 2 bases from J, leaving 7 bases between. In germline, CDR1 is MDHEN, CDR2 SYDVKM. This CDR3 region has 13 residues. Here the CDR3 DNA reads TGTGCCAGCAGTTTAGTAGTGCCCTACGAGCAGTACTTC. Its protein is CASSLVVPYEQYF.

The rearrangement uses TRBV2 and TRBJ1-1, with 9 bases that match TRBD1. With 6 bases clipped from V and 5 bases from J, the junction kept 10 bases outside the gene matches. The CDR3 extends over 15 amino acids. CDR1 and CDR2 (germline): SNHLY, FYNNEI. CDR3 loop: CASRATGGGRTEAFF. CDR3 sequence (DNA): TGTGCCAGCAGGGCGACAGGGGGAGGGAGGACTGAAGCTTTCTTT.

The chain recombines TRBV7-9 with TRBJ2-7; possibly TRBD1 for D (6 bases). Trimming pared 5 bases from V and 0 bases from J, leaving 14 bases between. Germline loops: CDR1 SEHNR, CDR2 FQNEAQ (reference sequence). CDR3 length equals 15 residues. The CDR3 nucleotides read TGTGCCAGCAGCCCGCGCCGGGACATCTCCTACGAGCAGTACTTC. It is translated as CASSPRRDISYEQYF.

The rearrangement links TRBV5-6 to TRBJ2-7; TRBD1 matches 10 bases. There are 15 residues in the CDR3. CDR1 SGHDT and CDR2 YYEEEE come from the germline V gene. V lost 0 bases and J lost 7; bases outside the gene matches: 7. This CDR3 is CASSLAGQGRDEQYF. The DNA for the CDR3 is TGTGCCAGCAGCTTGGCGGGACAGGGGCGGGATGAGCAGTACTTC. The variable domain in full, with the rest retrieved from reference TRBV5-6 and TRBJ2-7, is DAGVTQSPTHLIKTRGQQVTLRCSPKSGHDTVSWYQQALGQGPQFIFQYYEEEERQRGNFPDRFSGHQFPNYSSELNVNALLLGDSALYLCASSLAGQGRDEQYFGPGTRLTVT.

This chain uses TRBV27 with TRBJ2-1; the D is unclear. The V gene lost 0 bases and the J gene lost 6 bases, with 6 bases spanning the gap. Looked up from germline, CDR1 is MNHEY and CDR2 is SMNVEV (reference sequence). The CDR3 has 13 amino acids. CDR3 sequence: CASSLSRRNEQFF. The CDR3 DNA reads as TGTGCCAGCAGTTTATCGCGCCGCAATGAGCAGTTCTTC.